The sequence of this T cell receptor beta chain was determined in a study of CD8 T cells in ankylosing spondylitis. The CDR3 is 17 residues long. V was pared by 2 bases and J by 1 base, with 10 bases of the junction left unmatched. Germline V gene lookup returns CDR1 SGHRS and CDR2 YFSETQ. The study's findings and limits: Characteristic of ankylosing spondylitis blood, it appeared, was a TCR beta motif comprising eight highly homologous variants. There were earlier reports of some motif variants in reactive arthritis synovial fluid and blood. It was reported that disease-linked clones were significantly enriched in matched ankylosing spondylitis synovial fluid.

With molecular barcodes, quantitative 5'-RACE was used to make the TCR beta libraries. One entry per CDR3 protein, called by TCRdb with MiXCR from the 5' RACE reads. The repertoire has under 850,000 distinct CDR3 sequences, 19% of them found once; the top ten carry under 20%. This clonotype has at least ten counts. What it binds is unknown. Sequences were obtained from blood, either unsorted or a sorted T cell fraction (not recorded which). V usage is TRBV5-1 and J usage is TRBJ2-5; 8 bases are a match to TRBD1. The clonotype originates from a male donor with ankylosing spondylitis. In DNA form, the CDR3 reads TGCGCCAGCAGCTTCCCAGGACAGGGAAGATCCCAAGAGACCCAGTACTTC. It yields the protein CASSFPGQGRSQETQYF.